Here is one T cell receptor (beta chain) with its context. Its antigen is not identified. The ends lost 5 bases at V and 3 bases at J; junction bases unmatched: 8. The CDR3 consists of 16 residues. Per germline, CDR1 MNHEY and CDR2 SVGAGI. The record originates from a study of identical twins. Overall study results and limits: There is a chance that invariant MAIT and iNKT cells partially muddied zero-insertion analyses. Low generation-probability sequences were in excess among twin-shared out-of-frame alpha sequences. Reduced insertions were recorded for abundant cord blood beta clonotypes, with no such pattern in memory repertoires. Excess sharing between twins was weaker in beta out-of-frame sequences.

TCRdb reprocessed the 5' RACE reads via MiXCR and lists one record per CDR3 protein. The table records some 570,000 distinct CDR3 sequences, around 24% of them present only once. These data also formed part of another study, on yellow fever vaccine responses in identical twins.

The sequence came from a woman aged 18 to 35 in good health. Sequenced material: CD4+ T cells sorted from blood. The J gene is TRBJ2-2, the V gene TRBV6-5; 8 bases agree with TRBD1. The DNA of the CDR3 is TGTGCCAGCAGTAACAGACAGGGGATTTACACCGGGGAGCTGTTTTTT. It is translated as CASSNRQGIYTGELFF.